Below are 28 T cell receptor beta chains sequenced from a single sample in a study of T cells in Graves' hyperthyroidism and ophthalmopathy. Amplified regions were TCR beta CDR3 sequences from RNA transcripts. In the first-round RT-PCR of the TCR CDR3, the HTBI primer set was used. Using its own MiXCR run on the multiplex PCR reads, TCRdb lists one record per CDR3 protein. Of more than 300,000 distinct CDR3 sequences in the sample, about a fifth were seen once. Sequenced material: blood. The receptors were sampled from a man aged 18 to 30 with Graves' ophthalmopathy.

Concerning this clonotype: This may stem from a read error, because a much larger clone lies one nucleotide away. The chain uses TRBV18 and TRBJ2-1; D is uncertain. This CDR3 is built from 11 residues. Germline-derived CDR1 and CDR2 are KGHSH and LQKENI. CDR3 sequence reads: CASSAGNGQFF. The CDR3 region has the DNA TGTGCCAGCTCAGCCGGCAATGGGCAGTTCTTC.

The rearrangement joins TRBV20-1 to TRBJ2-1; TRBD2 aligns across 7 bases. This CDR3 contains 15 residues. Germline lookup yields CDR1 DFQATT and CDR2 SNEGSKA (reference sequence). V lost 0 bases, J lost 3 bases, and 5 bases stayed unmatched. The CDR3 reads CSARDAGADYNEQFF. Here the CDR3 DNA reads TGCAGTGCTAGAGATGCGGGAGCAGACTACAATGAGCAGTTCTTC.

In the case of this clonotype: A much larger clone differs from this one at a single base, so this may be a read error. The chain couples TRBV2 to TRBJ2-1; possible D gene TRBD1, 6 bases. Matching the DNA end better, TRBJ2-7 makes the J call doubtful. The CDR3 covers 14 residues. Per germline, CDR1 SNHLY and CDR2 FYNNEI. CDR3 sequence: CASSEPQGYNEQYF. In DNA, the CDR3 is TGTGCCAGCAGTGAACCACAGGGCTACAATGAGCAGTACTTC.

The rearrangement uses TRBV6-1 and TRBJ2-7; D is tentatively TRBD1 or TRBD2 (6 bases each). CDR1 MNHNS and CDR2 SASEGT come from the germline V gene. CDR3 length: 13 residues. The V end lost 6 bases, the J end lost 0 bases, and 9 bases lay between the germline ends. In DNA, the CDR3 is TGTGCCAGCAGGGGGGGACACTCCTACGAGCAGTACTTC. Protein: CASRGGHSYEQYF.

This clonotype was seen a handful of times. This sequence joins TRBV6-9 and TRBJ1-2; D not resolved. V was shortened by 7 bases and J by 2 bases, with 14 bases between the two germline ends. The CDR3 has 14 residues. Per germline, CDR1 MNHGY and CDR2 SVAAGI. CDR3 residues: CASNSPAGNYGYTF. DNA for the CDR3: TGTGCCAGCAATTCCCCCGCCGGGAACTATGGCTACACCTTC.

The chain links TRBV28 to TRBJ2-3; weak D call: TRBD2 (6 bases). The CDR3 runs 12 residues. Germline V CDR1 and CDR2: MDHEN, SYDVKM. The V gene lost 8 bases and the J gene lost 7 bases, with 13 bases spanning the gap. The CDR3 protein is CASSRGANTQYF. The CDR3 DNA sequence: TGTGCCAGCTCTCGCGGGGCTAATACGCAGTATTTT.

In its sample, this clonotype was seen a few times. The chain couples TRBV15 to TRBJ1-2, with no clear D. The CDR3 sequence is 13 residues long. Germline CDR1 reads LNHNV; CDR2 reads YYDKDF (reference sequence). Trimming took 7 bases from V and 8 from J, leaving 17 bases between them. CDR3 sequence: CATTPGTQRGYTF. Here the CDR3 DNA reads TGTGCCACCACCCCCGGCACCCAGAGGGGCTACACCTTC.

The V call is TRBV6-1, the J call TRBJ2-2; D gene uncertain. Deletions cut 10 bases from V and 6 bases from J, with 24 bases between. CDR1 and CDR2 (germline): MNHNS, SASEGT. CDR3 size: 16 residues. CDR3 DNA: TGTGCCAACCAATCCAAGGAACCCCCTTTTTCCGGGGAGCTGTTTTTT. It codes for CANQSKEPPFSGELFF.

Ten or more counts support this clonotype. This chain joins TRBV27 and TRBJ1-2, with unresolved D. The CDR3 runs to 15 residues. Germline assignment: CDR1 MNHEY and CDR2 SMNVEV (reference sequence). Trimming left V 1 base short and J 8 bases short, with 17 bases between. CDR3 nucleotides: TGTGCCAGCAGTTTATACTCGGGTGGCCAACAAGGCTACACCTTC. Translation: CASSLYSGGQQGYTF.

At least ten counts were recorded for this clonotype. This chain uses TRBV12-3 or TRBV12-4 with TRBJ1-5, with unresolved D. Trimming cost V 1 base and J 2 bases, with 12 bases left between them. The CDR3 has 16 residues. Written as DNA, the CDR3 is TGTGCCAGCAGTTTAGGGTCCCTTAACCGCAATCAGCCCCAGCATTTT. Translating gives CASSLGSLNRNQPQHF.

This clonotype was seen more than once but under ten times. The gene calls are TRBV20-1 and TRBJ2-3, with a tentative D call TRBD2 (7 bases). Trimming removed 3 bases from V and 1 base from J, with 14 bases in between. The CDR3 has 15 amino acids. Germline loops: CDR1 DFQATT, CDR2 SNEGSKA (reference sequence). In DNA form, the CDR3 reads TGCAGTGCTAGCCCCGGGGGGCTGGGCACAGATACGCAGTATTTT. Translated, it gives CSASPGGLGTDTQYF.

This clonotype was seen many times. V gene TRBV28 combines with J gene TRBJ1-2; D not certain. There are 13 residues in the CDR3. Germline CDR1 MDHEN, CDR2 SYDVKM. V shed 3 bases and J shed 7 bases, with 12 bases lying between them. Here the CDR3 reads CASSFRGWGGYTF. CDR3 coding DNA: TGTGCCAGCAGTTTCCGGGGATGGGGTGGCTACACCTTC.

CDR3 DNA sequence: TGTGCCACCGGGCCAGGGCAGGATCAGCCCCAGCATTTT. It codes for CATGPGQDQPQHF. The genes are TRBV15 and TRBJ1-5, with a possible D match to TRBD1 (5 bases). CDR3 length equals 13 residues. The germline V gene encodes CDR1 LNHNV and CDR2 YYDKDF (reference sequence). Between the trimmed V and J ends, which lost 8 bases and 5 bases, there was a span of 13 bases.

This clonotype was counted at least ten times. The chain has TRBV12-3 or TRBV12-4 and TRBJ1-1; 9 bases fit TRBD1. The CDR3 spans 14 residues. J gave up 6 bases and V 5 bases, and 7 bases lay outside the gene matches. The CDR3 DNA sequence: TGTGCCAGCAGTCCCTGGACAGGGGTCGCTGAAGCTTTCTTT. This gives the protein CASSPWTGVAEAFF.

This clonotype was observed at least ten times. J is TRBJ1-2 and V is TRBV6-1, with D uncertain. The V end lost 5 bases, the J end lost 5 bases, and 6 bases lay between the germline ends. This CDR3 spans 11 amino acids. From germline, CDR1 is MNHNS and CDR2 SASEGT. The CDR3 here is CASSSEYGYTF. The CDR3 DNA sequence: TGTGCCAGCAGTTCTGAATATGGCTACACCTTC.

This clonotype came up a few times. The chain carries TRBV9 and TRBJ2-2, with a weak D call TRBD1 (6 bases). The CDR3 is made up of 14 amino acids. Trimming cost V 3 bases and J 5 bases, with 11 bases left between them. Germline-derived CDR1 and CDR2 are SGDLS and YYNGEE. CDR3 nucleotides: TGTGCCAGCAGCGCTTTACAGGGAACCGGGGAGCTGTTTTTT. Protein sequence: CASSALQGTGELFF.

As for this clonotype: One end of the junction does not line up with germline, which may come from a read error. The chain links TRBV6-2 or TRBV6-3 to TRBJ2-7; TRBD2 aligns across 9 bases. This CDR3 has 14 amino acids. CDR1 and CDR2 (germline): MNHEY, SVGEGT. The DNA for the CDR3 is TGTGCCAGCAGATCTACTAGCGGGTCCTACGGGCAGTACTTC. This gives the protein CASRSTSGSYGQYF.

This clonotype was counted a few times. The CDR3 sequence is CASSPWDGDSPLHF. The CDR3 DNA sequence: TGTGCCAGCAGTCCCTGGGACGGGGACTCACCCCTCCACTTT. The chain uses TRBV6-1 and TRBJ1-6; the D gene is possibly TRBD1 (5 bases). The CDR3 runs 14 residues. The germline gives CDR1 MNHNS, CDR2 SASEGT. V lost 5 bases, J lost 10 bases, and 15 bases lay in between.

The V call is TRBV6-1, the J call TRBJ2-7; tentative D call: TRBD2 (5 bases). CDR1 and CDR2 from the germline V gene are MNHNS and SASEGT. The V gene lost 8 bases and the J gene lost 3 bases, with 17 bases spanning the gap. The CDR3 covers 14 residues. The CDR3 DNA reads TGTGCCAGCTCCGAAGGGTTCCGGGGCTACGAGCAGTACTTC. It translates to CASSEGFRGYEQYF.

Turning to this clonotype: Germline and junction disagree at one end, which may indicate a read error. V and J are TRBV6-1 and TRBJ2-7; TRBD2 matches at 8 bases. CDR3 length: 17 amino acids. The V gene's germline CDR1 is MNHNS and CDR2 SASEGT. The CDR3 DNA sequence: TGTGCCATCAGTGACTTAGGAGCGGGGGCGCGTCCCAACGAGCAGTACTTC. Its translation is CAISDLGAGARPNEQYF.

This clonotype occurred once. J is TRBJ1-1 and V is TRBV7-3; D might be TRBD1 (6 bases). This CDR3 is 17 amino acids long. Trimming took off 3 bases at V and 8 bases at J, with 25 bases between the two ends. In germline, CDR1 is SGHTA, CDR2 FQGTGA. Here the CDR3 DNA reads TGTGCCAGCAGCTTCGCGGGGGCCGCGAGGGGTCTGTCCGAAGCTTTCTTT. It encodes CASSFAGAARGLSEAFF.

The sample holds a few counts of this clonotype. V usage is TRBV15 and J usage is TRBJ1-5; D call uncertain. Trimming took 6 bases from V and 5 from J, leaving 17 bases between them. The germline V gene has CDR1 LNHNV and CDR2 YYDKDF (reference sequence). The CDR3 has 15 amino acids. The CDR3 sequence: CATSLVTIRDQPQHF. CDR3 nucleotide sequence: TGTGCCACCAGTCTGGTCACGATCCGAGATCAGCCCCAGCATTTT.

The chain is built from TRBV4-1 and TRBJ1-5, with unresolved D. CDR1 and CDR2 (germline): MGHRA, YSYEKL. The length of the CDR3 is 15 residues. The V and J ends lost 0 bases and 4 bases respectively, with 10 bases between them. This CDR3 reads CASSQEPLTNQPQHF. The DNA of the CDR3 is TGCGCCAGCAGCCAAGAACCCTTGACAAATCAGCCCCAGCATTTT.

This clonotype was recorded many times. This chain joins TRBV10-2 and TRBJ1-2; no reliable D call. Per the germline V gene, CDR1 is WSHSY and CDR2 is SAAADI. The ends were cut back, 5 bases at V and 2 bases at J, with 21 bases in the middle. CDR3 size: 17 residues. For the CDR3, the DNA is TGCGCCAGCAGTACAGCCGGGAGCCTCGCGGGGAACTATGGCTACACCTTC. Protein: CASSTAGSLAGNYGYTF.

This chain uses TRBV19 with TRBJ2-3, with D unresolved. Germline V gene data show CDR1 as LNHDA and CDR2 as SQIVND (reference sequence). Trimming cost V 5 bases and J 2 bases, with 14 bases left between them. The CDR3 has 15 residues. The CDR3 region has the DNA TGTGCCAGTAGTCCTGGACGGACCTCCACAGATACGCAGTATTTT. Translated: CASSPGRTSTDTQYF. The full variable domain, its missing parts supplied by reference TRBV19 and TRBJ2-3, is DGGITQSPKYLFRKEGQNVTLSCEQNLNHDAMYWYRQDPGQGLRLIYYSQIVNDFQKGDIAEGYSVSREKKESFPLTVTSAQKNPTAFYLCASSPGRTSTDTQYFGPGTRLTVL.

This clonotype showed up many times. The chain carries TRBV7-8 and TRBJ2-7; maybe TRBD2 (6 bases). CDR3 length: 15 amino acids. V lost 3 bases and J 2 bases, leaving 14 bases between the germline ends. CDR1 SGHVS and CDR2 FQNEAQ come from the germline V gene. The CDR3 loop is CASSFSGGETYEQYF. The CDR3 region has the DNA TGTGCCAGCAGCTTTTCCGGCGGGGAGACCTACGAGCAGTACTTC.

This clonotype was detected ten times or more. V usage is TRBV12-3 or TRBV12-4 and J usage is TRBJ1-3; D gene uncertain. V was clipped by 3 bases and J by 2 bases, with 8 bases between them. The CDR3 is 14 amino acids. CDR3 nucleotides: TGTGCCAGCAGTTTCGGGGAAACTGGAAACACCATATATTTT. Translation: CASSFGETGNTIYF.

The sample holds a few counts of this clonotype. The rearrangement uses TRBV18 and TRBJ1-1, with D unclear. V dropped 2 bases and J dropped 2 bases, with 9 bases sitting between them. The CDR3 length is 14 residues. Germline loops: CDR1 KGHSH, CDR2 LQKENI. For the CDR3, the DNA is TGTGCCAGCTCACCAAACTTGGACAACACTGAAGCTTTCTTT. It translates to CASSPNLDNTEAFF.